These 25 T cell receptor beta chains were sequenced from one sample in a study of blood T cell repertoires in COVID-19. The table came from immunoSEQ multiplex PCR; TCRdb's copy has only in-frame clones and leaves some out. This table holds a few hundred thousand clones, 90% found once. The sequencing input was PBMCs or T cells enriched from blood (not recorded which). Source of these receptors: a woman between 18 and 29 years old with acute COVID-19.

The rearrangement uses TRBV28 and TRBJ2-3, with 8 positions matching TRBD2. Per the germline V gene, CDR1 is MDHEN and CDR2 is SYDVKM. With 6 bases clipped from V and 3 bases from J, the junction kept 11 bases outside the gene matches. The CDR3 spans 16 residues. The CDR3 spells CASSPPSGSGTDTQYF. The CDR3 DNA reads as TGTGCCAGCAGCCCACCCAGCGGGAGCGGGACAGATACGCAGTATTTT.

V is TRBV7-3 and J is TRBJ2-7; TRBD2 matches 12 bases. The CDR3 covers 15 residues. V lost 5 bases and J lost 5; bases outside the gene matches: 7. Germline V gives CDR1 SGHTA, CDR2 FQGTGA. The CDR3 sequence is CASSERTSGIHEQYF. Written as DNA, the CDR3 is TGTGCCAGCAGCGAAAGGACTAGCGGGATCCACGAGCAGTACTTC.

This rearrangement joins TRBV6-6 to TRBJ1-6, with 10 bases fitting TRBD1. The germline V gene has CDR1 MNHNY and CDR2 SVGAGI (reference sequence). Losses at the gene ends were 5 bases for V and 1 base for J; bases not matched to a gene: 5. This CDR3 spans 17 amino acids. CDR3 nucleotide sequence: TGTGCCAGCAGTCCACCGGGACAGGGGTCCTATAATTCACCCCTCCACTTT. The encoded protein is CASSPPGQGSYNSPLHF.

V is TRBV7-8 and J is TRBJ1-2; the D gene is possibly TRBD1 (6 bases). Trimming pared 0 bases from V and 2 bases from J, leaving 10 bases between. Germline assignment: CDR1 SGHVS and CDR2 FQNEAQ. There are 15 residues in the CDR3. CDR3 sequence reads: CASSLASTGNYGYTF. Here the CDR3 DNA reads TGTGCCAGCAGCTTAGCCTCTACAGGGAACTATGGCTACACCTTC.

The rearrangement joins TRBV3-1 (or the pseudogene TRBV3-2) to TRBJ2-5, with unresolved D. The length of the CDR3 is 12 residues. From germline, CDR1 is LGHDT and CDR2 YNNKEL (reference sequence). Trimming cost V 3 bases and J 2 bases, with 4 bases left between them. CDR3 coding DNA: TGTGCCAGCAGCCACCCTCAAGAGACCCAGTACTTC. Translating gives CASSHPQETQYF.

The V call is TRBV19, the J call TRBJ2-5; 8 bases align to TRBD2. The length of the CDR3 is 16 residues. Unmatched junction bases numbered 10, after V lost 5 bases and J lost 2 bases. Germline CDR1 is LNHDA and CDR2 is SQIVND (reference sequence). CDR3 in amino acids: CASSYARGLVQETQYF. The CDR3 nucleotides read TGTGCCAGTAGTTACGCCAGGGGACTAGTTCAAGAGACCCAGTACTTC.

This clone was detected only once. CDR3 residues: CASTGTGWETQYF. CDR3 nucleotide sequence: TGTGCCAGCACCGGGACAGGGTGGGAGACCCAGTACTTC. J is TRBJ2-5 and V is TRBV2, with TRBD1 identical over 9 bases. J lost 5 bases, V lost 7 bases, and 5 bases had no gene match. Germline V CDR1 and CDR2: SNHLY, FYNNEI. The CDR3 length is 13 residues.

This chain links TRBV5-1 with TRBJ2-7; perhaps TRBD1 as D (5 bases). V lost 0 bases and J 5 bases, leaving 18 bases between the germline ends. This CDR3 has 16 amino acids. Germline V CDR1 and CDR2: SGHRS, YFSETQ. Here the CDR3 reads CASSLALGLRSHEQYF. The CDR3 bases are TGCGCCAGCAGCTTGGCTTTGGGGCTACGGTCGCACGAGCAGTACTTC.

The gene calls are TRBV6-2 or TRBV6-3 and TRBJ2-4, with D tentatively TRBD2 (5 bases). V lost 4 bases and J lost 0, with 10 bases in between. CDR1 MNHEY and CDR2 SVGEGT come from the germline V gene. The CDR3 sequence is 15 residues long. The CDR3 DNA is TGTGCCAGCAGTTCAGCGGTATTAGCCAAAAACATTCAGTACTTC. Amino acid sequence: CASSSAVLAKNIQYF.

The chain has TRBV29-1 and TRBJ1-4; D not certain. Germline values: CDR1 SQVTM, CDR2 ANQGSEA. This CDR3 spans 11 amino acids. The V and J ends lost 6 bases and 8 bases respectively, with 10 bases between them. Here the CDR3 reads CSVYVWEKLFF. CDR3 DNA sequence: TGCAGCGTCTATGTCTGGGAAAAACTGTTTTTT.

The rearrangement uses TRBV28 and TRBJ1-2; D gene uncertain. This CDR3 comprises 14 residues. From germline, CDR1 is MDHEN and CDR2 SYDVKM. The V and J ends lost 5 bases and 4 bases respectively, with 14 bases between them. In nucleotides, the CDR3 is TGTGCCAGCAGTCCGCCCCTGGGAGTCTATGGCTACACCTTC. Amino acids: CASSPPLGVYGYTF.

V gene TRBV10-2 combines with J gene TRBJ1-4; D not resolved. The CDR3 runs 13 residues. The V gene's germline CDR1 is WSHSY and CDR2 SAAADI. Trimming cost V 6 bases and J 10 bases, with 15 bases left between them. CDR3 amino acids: CASRKAPSGKLFF. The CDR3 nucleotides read TGCGCCAGCAGAAAAGCCCCGTCCGGAAAACTGTTTTTT.

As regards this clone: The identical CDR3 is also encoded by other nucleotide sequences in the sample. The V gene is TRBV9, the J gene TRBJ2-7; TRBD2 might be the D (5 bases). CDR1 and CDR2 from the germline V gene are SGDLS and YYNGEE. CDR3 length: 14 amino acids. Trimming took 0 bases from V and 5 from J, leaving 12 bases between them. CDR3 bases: TGTGCCAGCAGCGTAGGAGGGAGTAGCAACGAGCAGTACTTC. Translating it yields CASSVGGSSNEQYF.

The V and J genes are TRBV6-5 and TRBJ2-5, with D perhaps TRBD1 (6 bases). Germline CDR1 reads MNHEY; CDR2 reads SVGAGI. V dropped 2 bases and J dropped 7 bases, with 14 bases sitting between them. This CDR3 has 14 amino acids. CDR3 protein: CASSYGDSTGTQYF. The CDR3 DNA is TGTGCCAGCAGTTACGGGGATTCGACAGGGACCCAGTACTTC.

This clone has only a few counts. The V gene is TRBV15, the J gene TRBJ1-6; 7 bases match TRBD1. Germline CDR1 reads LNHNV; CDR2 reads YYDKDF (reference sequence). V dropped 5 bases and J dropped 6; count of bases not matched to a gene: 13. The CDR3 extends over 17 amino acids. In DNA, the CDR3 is TGTGCCACCAGCCCGCGTCTGACAGGGCGCCCTAATTCACCCCTCCACTTT. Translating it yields CATSPRLTGRPNSPLHF.

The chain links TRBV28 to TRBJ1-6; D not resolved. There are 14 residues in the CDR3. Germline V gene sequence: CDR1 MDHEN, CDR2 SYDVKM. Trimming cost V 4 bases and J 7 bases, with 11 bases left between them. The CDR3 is CASSSQVFNSPLHF. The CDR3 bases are TGTGCCAGCAGTTCCCAGGTGTTCAATTCACCCCTCCACTTT.

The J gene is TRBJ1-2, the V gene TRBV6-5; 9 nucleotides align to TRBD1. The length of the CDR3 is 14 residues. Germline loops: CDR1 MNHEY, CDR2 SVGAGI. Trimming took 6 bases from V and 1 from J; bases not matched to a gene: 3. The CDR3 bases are TGTGCCAGCAGCGGACAGGGGTTTAACTATGGCTACACCTTC. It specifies CASSGQGFNYGYTF.

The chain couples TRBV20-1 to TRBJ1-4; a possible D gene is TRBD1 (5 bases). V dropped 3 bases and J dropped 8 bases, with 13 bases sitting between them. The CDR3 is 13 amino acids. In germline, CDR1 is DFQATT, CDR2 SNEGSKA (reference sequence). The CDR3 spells CSASEAGNEKLFF. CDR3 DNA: TGCAGTGCTAGTGAGGCAGGGAACGAAAAACTGTTTTTT.

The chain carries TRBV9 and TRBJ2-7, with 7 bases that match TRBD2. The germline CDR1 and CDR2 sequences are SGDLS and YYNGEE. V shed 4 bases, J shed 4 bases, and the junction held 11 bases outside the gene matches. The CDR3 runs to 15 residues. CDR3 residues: CASSLGGSRSYEQYF. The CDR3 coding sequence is TGTGCCAGCAGCCTTGGCGGGAGCCGTTCTTACGAGCAGTACTTC. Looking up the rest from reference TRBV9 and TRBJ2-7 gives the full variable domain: DSGVTQTPKHLITATGQRVTLRCSPRSGDLSVYWYQQSLDQGLQFLIQYYNGEERAKGNILERFSAQQFPDLHSELNLSSLELGDSALYFCASSLGGSRSYEQYFGPGTRLTVT.

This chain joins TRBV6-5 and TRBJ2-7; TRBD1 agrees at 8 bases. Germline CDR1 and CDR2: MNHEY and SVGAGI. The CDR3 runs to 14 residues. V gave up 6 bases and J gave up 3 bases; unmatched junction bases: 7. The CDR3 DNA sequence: TGTGCCAGCAGGGACAGGGTAAGCAACTACGAGCAGTACTTC. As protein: CASRDRVSNYEQYF.

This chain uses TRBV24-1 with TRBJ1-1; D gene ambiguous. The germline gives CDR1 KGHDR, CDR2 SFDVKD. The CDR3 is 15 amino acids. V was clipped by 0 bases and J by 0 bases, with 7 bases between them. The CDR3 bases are TGTGCCACCAGTGATTTGAACTTATTGAACACTGAAGCTTTCTTT. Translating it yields CATSDLNLLNTEAFF.

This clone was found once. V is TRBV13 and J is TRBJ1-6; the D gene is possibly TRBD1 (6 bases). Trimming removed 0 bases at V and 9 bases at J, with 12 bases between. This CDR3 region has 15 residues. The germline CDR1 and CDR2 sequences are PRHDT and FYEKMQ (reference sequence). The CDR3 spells CASSLGAGEGSPLHF. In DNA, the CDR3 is TGTGCCAGCAGCTTAGGGGCAGGGGAGGGTTCACCCCTCCACTTT. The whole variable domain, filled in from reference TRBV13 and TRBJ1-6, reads AAGVIQSPRHLIKEKRETATLKCYPIPRHDTVYWYQQGPGQDPQFLISFYEKMQSDKGSIPDRFSAQQFSDYHSELNMSSLELGDSALYFCASSLGAGEGSPLHFGNGTRLTVT.

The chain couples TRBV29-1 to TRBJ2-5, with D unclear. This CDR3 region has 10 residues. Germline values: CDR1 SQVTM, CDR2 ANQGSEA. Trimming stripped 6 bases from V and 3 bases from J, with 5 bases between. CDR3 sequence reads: CSVSEETQYF. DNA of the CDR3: TGCAGCGTCTCCGAAGAGACCCAGTACTTC.

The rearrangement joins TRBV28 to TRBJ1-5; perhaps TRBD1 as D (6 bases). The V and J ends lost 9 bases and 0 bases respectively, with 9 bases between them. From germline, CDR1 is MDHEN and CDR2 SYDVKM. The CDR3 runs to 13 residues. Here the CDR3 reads CASRTVSNQPQHF. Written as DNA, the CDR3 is TGTGCCAGTAGGACAGTTAGCAATCAGCCCCAGCATTTT. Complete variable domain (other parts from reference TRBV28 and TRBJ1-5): DVKVTQSSRYLVKRTGEKVFLECVQDMDHENMFWYRQDPGLGLRLIYFSYDVKMKEKGDIPEGYSVSREKKERFSLILESASTNQTSMYLCASRTVSNQPQHFGDGTRLSIL.

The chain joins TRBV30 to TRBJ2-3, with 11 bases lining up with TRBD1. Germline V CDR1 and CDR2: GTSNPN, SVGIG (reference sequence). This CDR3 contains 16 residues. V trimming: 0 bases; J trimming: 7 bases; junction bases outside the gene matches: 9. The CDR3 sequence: CAWSVPRDRGRNTQYF. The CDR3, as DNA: TGTGCCTGGAGTGTCCCCCGGGACAGGGGGAGAAATACGCAGTATTTT.